Here is one T cell receptor beta chain with its context. The entry originates in a study of blood T cell repertoires in COVID-19. This CDR3 has 16 amino acids. Trimming left V 4 bases short and J 3 bases short, with 19 bases between. In germline, CDR1 is MGHRA, CDR2 YSYEKL. Followed longitudinally, the Seattle patients had been enrolled during active infection. Clones were read by immunoSEQ multiplex PCR, and TCRdb kept only the in-frame ones, dropping some. The sample has approximately 300,000 clones, roughly 89% seen once. This clonotype originated in a woman aged 40 to 55 with COVID-19, enrolled during active disease. The gene calls are TRBV4-1 and TRBJ2-7; tentative D call: TRBD1 (5 bases). The specimen sequenced was peripheral blood. In DNA, the CDR3 is TGCGCCAGCAGCCCCTATGGCAGGGATTTAAGCTACGAGCAGTACTTC. The encoded protein is CASSPYGRDLSYEQYF.